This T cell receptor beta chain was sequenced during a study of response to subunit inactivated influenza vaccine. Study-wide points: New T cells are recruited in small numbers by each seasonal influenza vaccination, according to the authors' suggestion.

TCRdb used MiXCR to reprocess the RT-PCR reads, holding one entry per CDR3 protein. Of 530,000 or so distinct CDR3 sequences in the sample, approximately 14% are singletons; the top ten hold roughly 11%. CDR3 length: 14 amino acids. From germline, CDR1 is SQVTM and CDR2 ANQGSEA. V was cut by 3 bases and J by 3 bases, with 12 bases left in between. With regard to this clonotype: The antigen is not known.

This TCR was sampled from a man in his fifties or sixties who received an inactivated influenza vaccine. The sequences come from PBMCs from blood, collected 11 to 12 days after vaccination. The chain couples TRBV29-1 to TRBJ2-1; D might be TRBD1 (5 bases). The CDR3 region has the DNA TGCAGCGTTGATAAACGGCAGGGCTACAATGAGCAGTTCTTC. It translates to CSVDKRQGYNEQFF.